What follows are 18 T cell receptor beta chains derived from one specimen sequenced in a study of blood T cell repertoires in COVID-19. Repertoires were generated with immunoSEQ multiplex PCR, while TCRdb's copy carries only in-frame clones and drops some. The top ten clones hold approximately 3.1% of a sample with around 200,000 clones, 85% to 90% of them seen once. Sequencing used PBMCs or T cells enriched from blood (not recorded which). The origin of the receptors is a woman aged 45-65 years in a cohort exposed to, infected with or recovered from COVID-19 (not recorded which).

This sequence joins TRBV7-2 and TRBJ2-5; TRBD2 matches 13 bases. With V trimmed by 2 bases and J by 3 bases, 6 bases remained unmatched. CDR1 is SGHTA and CDR2 is FQGNSA in the germline V gene. The CDR3 loop spans 17 amino acids. As DNA, the CDR3 is TGTGCCAGCAGCTTAAGTTGGACTAGCGGGGGAAAAGAGACCCAGTACTTC. This sequence encodes CASSLSWTSGGKETQYF.

This chain uses TRBV3-1 (or the pseudogene TRBV3-2) with TRBJ1-2; no reliable D call. Trimming took 1 base from V and 0 from J, leaving 12 bases between them. This CDR3 is built from 16 residues. CDR1 and CDR2 from the germline V gene are LGHDT and YNNKEL (reference sequence). The CDR3: CASSQAAKTPNYGYTF. CDR3 sequence (DNA): TGTGCCAGCAGCCAAGCCGCAAAAACACCTAACTATGGCTACACCTTC.

CDR3 sequence (DNA): TGTGCCAGCAGCCTCCCACAGGGGCGCGGTGGAGATGAAAAACTGTTTTTT. Translated, it gives CASSLPQGRGGDEKLFF. V is TRBV3-1 (or the pseudogene TRBV3-2) and J is TRBJ1-4; 7 nucleotides agree with TRBD1. Looked up from germline, CDR1 is LGHDT and CDR2 is YNNKEL (reference sequence). V lost 4 bases, J lost 6 bases, and 14 bases stayed unmatched. The CDR3 runs 17 residues.

DNA for the CDR3: TGTGCCAGCAGCCTCAGATCCTACGAGCAGTACTTC. Protein sequence: CASSLRSYEQYF. The chain links TRBV7-9 to TRBJ2-7, with D unresolved. Germline V lookup: CDR1 SEHNR, CDR2 FQNEAQ (reference sequence). Trimming shortened V by 5 bases and J by 1 base, and 6 bases separated the two germline ends. This CDR3 spans 12 amino acids.

The chain combines TRBV13 with TRBJ2-5, with 8 bases lining up with TRBD2. Losses at the gene ends were 5 bases for V and 10 bases for J; bases not matched to a gene: 12. Germline assignment: CDR1 PRHDT and CDR2 FYEKMQ (reference sequence). The CDR3 covers 14 residues. As DNA, the CDR3 is TGTGCCAGCAGCACCGTCGGGGGGGGAAGGATCCAGTACTTC. Its translation is CASSTVGGGRIQYF.

This clone was detected once. The genes are TRBV24-1 and TRBJ2-1; TRBD1 aligns across 8 bases. Trimming at V came to 10 bases and at J to 4 bases, leaving 8 bases not matched to a gene. The CDR3 runs to 14 residues. The germline V gene has CDR1 KGHDR and CDR2 SFDVKD. As DNA, the CDR3 is TGTGCCACAGGAGGCAGGGGGCCTTACAATGAGCAGTTCTTC. It encodes CATGGRGPYNEQFF.

Written as DNA, the CDR3 is TGTGCCAGCAGCCCTTCTCTGGGGACTTATCAGCCCCAGCATTTT. It codes for CASSPSLGTYQPQHF. The genes are TRBV7-8 and TRBJ1-5; weak D call: TRBD1 (5 bases). Trimming pared 5 bases from V and 5 bases from J, leaving 16 bases between. Germline V gene data show CDR1 as SGHVS and CDR2 as FQNEAQ. The CDR3 runs to 15 residues.

Only one count was recorded for this clone. The chain joins TRBV24-1 to TRBJ1-1; D is perhaps TRBD1 (6 bases). The germline gives CDR1 KGHDR, CDR2 SFDVKD. V gave up 7 bases and J gave up 1 base, with 9 bases separating them. This CDR3 spans 13 amino acids. CDR3: CATRRTANTEAFF. The DNA for the CDR3 is TGTGCCACCAGGCGGACAGCGAACACTGAAGCTTTCTTT.

The rearrangement joins TRBV21-1 to TRBJ2-2; the table names TRBD2, a call not compared with the DNA. TRBV21-1 is a pseudogene segment. The CDR3 loop spans 16 amino acids. The CDR3 nucleotides read TGTGCCAGCAGCCTACAAGCGCATCCGAACACCGGGGAGCTGTTTTTT. Its translation is CASSLQAHPNTGELFF.

The V and J genes are TRBV5-1 and TRBJ1-2; 7 bases are shared with TRBD1. Trimming removed 2 bases from V and 8 bases from J; junction bases left unmatched: 6. This CDR3 is 13 amino acids long. The germline V gene encodes CDR1 SGHRS and CDR2 YFSETQ. CDR3 DNA sequence: TGCGCCAGCAGCTTTCCGGGACAGCCCGGCTACACCTTC. Amino acids: CASSFPGQPGYTF.

This chain links TRBV7-2 with TRBJ2-3, with 7 bases matching TRBD2. The CDR3 consists of 16 residues. CDR1 is SGHTA, CDR2 FQGNSA, per germline. V dropped 6 bases and J dropped 2; count of bases not matched to a gene: 11. The CDR3 reads CASRRKMGGSTDTQYF. In DNA form, the CDR3 reads TGTGCCAGCAGACGCAAAATGGGGGGGTCCACAGATACGCAGTATTTT.

Only one count was recorded for this clone. The CDR3 DNA reads TGTGCCAGCAGTGATCTGGCGGGGGGATCCTCCTACGAGCAGTACTTC. Translation: CASSDLAGGSSYEQYF. This chain links TRBV6-1 with TRBJ2-7; TRBD2 agrees at 8 bases. The CDR3 runs 16 residues. J lost 0 bases, V lost 3 bases, and 7 bases had no gene match. Per the germline V gene, CDR1 is MNHNS and CDR2 is SASEGT.

The genes are TRBV10-3 and TRBJ1-2; D might be TRBD1 (5 bases). Per germline, CDR1 ENHRY and CDR2 SYGVKD. The V and J ends lost 0 bases and 5 bases respectively, with 7 bases between them. CDR3 length: 13 residues. The CDR3 here is CAISESTVYGYTF. The CDR3 bases are TGTGCCATCAGTGAGTCGACAGTTTATGGCTACACCTTC.

The gene calls are TRBV7-9 and TRBJ2-5, with 9 bases aligning to TRBD1. The CDR3 extends over 16 amino acids. J was trimmed by 1 base and V by 5 bases; bases with no gene match: 8. The V gene's germline CDR1 is SEHNR and CDR2 FQNEAQ (reference sequence). The CDR3 loop reads CASSPRRDRVQETQYF. The CDR3 bases are TGTGCCAGCAGCCCACGCCGGGACAGGGTCCAAGAGACCCAGTACTTC.

This rearrangement joins TRBV4-2 to TRBJ1-5; possible D gene TRBD1, 6 bases. The V and J ends lost 5 bases and 2 bases respectively, with 10 bases between them. The CDR3 length is 14 residues. Germline V lookup: CDR1 LGHNA, CDR2 YNFKEQ. Here the CDR3 DNA reads TGTGCCAGCAGCACCACAGGGCGCAATCAGCCCCAGCATTTT. Residues: CASSTTGRNQPQHF.

The chain carries TRBV5-4 and TRBJ2-2; D unclear. From germline, CDR1 is SGHNT and CDR2 YYREEE (reference sequence). V was clipped by 4 bases and J by 6 bases, with 13 bases between them. The CDR3 length is 14 residues. This CDR3 is CASSPTTRAGELFF. The CDR3 DNA is TGTGCCAGCAGCCCGACGACTCGGGCCGGGGAGCTGTTTTTT.

V and J are TRBV4-1 and TRBJ1-5; D remains unclear. The length of the CDR3 is 15 residues. Germline lookup yields CDR1 MGHRA and CDR2 YSYEKL. V was clipped by 0 bases and J by 2 bases, with 8 bases between them. CDR3: CASSQDRVGNQPQHF. CDR3 nucleotide sequence: TGCGCCAGCAGCCAAGATCGGGTGGGCAATCAGCCCCAGCATTTT.

This chain links TRBV3-1 (or the pseudogene TRBV3-2) with TRBJ2-3; 12 bases match TRBD2. Losses at the gene ends were 5 bases for V and 0 bases for J; bases not matched to a gene: 3. CDR1 and CDR2 (germline): LGHDT, YNNKEL (reference sequence). This CDR3 is built from 16 residues. The CDR3 protein is CASSNLAGGSTDTQYF. The CDR3 bases are TGTGCCAGCAGCAATCTAGCGGGGGGGAGCACAGATACGCAGTATTTT.